The 9 T cell receptor beta chains presented below share a single source sample, sequenced in a study of cytomegalovirus exposure and HLA in healthy donors. The table came from immunoSEQ multiplex PCR; TCRdb's copy has only in-frame clones and leaves some out. This sample has just under 65,000 clones; roughly 94% occur once, and the top ten carry 6.5% to 9%. Material: PBMCs. The receptor set was obtained from a woman between 18 and 29 years old in good health and CMV-seropositive.

This rearrangement joins TRBV2 to TRBJ2-7; tentative D call: TRBD2 (5 bases). V lost 0 bases, J lost 2 bases, and 11 bases lay in between. Germline CDR1 SNHLY, CDR2 FYNNEI. The CDR3 runs to 15 residues. For the CDR3, the DNA is TGTGCCAGCAGTGAAGCCAGAGGGCCAGCCTACGAGCAGTACTTC. It translates to CASSEARGPAYEQYF.

This chain connects TRBV7-6 to TRBJ2-6; D might be TRBD1 (6 bases). V lost 2 bases, J lost 1 base, and 15 bases lay in between. Germline CDR1 reads SGHVS; CDR2 reads FNYEAQ. The CDR3 length is 18 residues. As DNA, the CDR3 is TGTGCCAGCAGCTTACACAGGGCGGTAAGGTCTGGGGCCAACGTCCTGACTTTC. Amino acids: CASSLHRAVRSGANVLTF. Using reference TRBV7-6 and TRBJ2-6 for the parts outside the CDR3, the full variable domain is GAGVSQSPRYKVTKRGQDVALRCDPISGHVSLYWYRQALGQGPEFLTYFNYEAQQDKSGLPNDRFSAERPEGSISTLTIQRTEQRDSAMYRCASSLHRAVRSGANVLTFGAGSRLTVL.

The rearrangement joins TRBV7-2 to TRBJ1-1; TRBD1 is a possible D gene (5 bases). Trimming left V 3 bases short and J 4 bases short, with 15 bases between. Germline CDR1 is SGHTA and CDR2 is FQGNSA. CDR3 length equals 15 residues. This CDR3 is CASSFGRGLSTEAFF. The CDR3 DNA is TGTGCCAGCAGCTTTGGTCGGGGGTTGAGCACTGAAGCTTTCTTT. The full variable domain, in which reference TRBV7-2 and TRBJ1-1 provide the parts outside the CDR3, is GAGVSQSPSNKVTEKGKDVELRCDPISGHTALYWYRQSLGQGLEFLIYFQGNSAPDKSGLPSDRFSAERTGGSVSTLTIQRTQQEDSAVYLCASSFGRGLSTEAFFGQGTRLTVV.

The rearrangement links TRBV27 to TRBJ2-2, with D perhaps TRBD2 (5 bases). In germline, CDR1 is MNHEY, CDR2 SMNVEV (reference sequence). This CDR3 region has 16 residues. Trimming removed 5 bases from V and 2 bases from J, with 15 bases in between. CDR3: CASSLLGRVNTGELFF. Here the CDR3 DNA reads TGTGCCAGCAGTCTACTAGGACGGGTAAACACCGGGGAGCTGTTTTTT.

This rearrangement joins TRBV6-1 to TRBJ1-5; D unclear. The germline CDR1 and CDR2 sequences are MNHNS and SASEGT. Trimming pared 3 bases from V and 7 bases from J, leaving 10 bases between. The length of the CDR3 is 13 residues. CDR3: CASSDYQVQPQHF. CDR3 in DNA: TGTGCCAGCAGTGATTACCAGGTCCAGCCCCAGCATTTT.

For the CDR3, the DNA is TGTGCCAGCAGCTTGACAGGGCCCATCATCTACGAGCAGTACTTC. Encoded protein: CASSLTGPIIYEQYF. The chain links TRBV5-5 to TRBJ2-7, with D maybe TRBD1 (6 bases). The germline V and J ends were trimmed by 1 base and 3 bases, with 14 bases remaining between them. The CDR3 has 15 residues. CDR1 is SGHKS, CDR2 YYEKEE, per germline (reference sequence). The full variable domain, with the rest looked up from reference TRBV5-5 and TRBJ2-7, is DAGVTQSPTHLIKTRGQQVTLRCSPISGHKSVSWYQQVLGQGPQFIFQYYEKEERGRGNFPDRFSARQFPNYSSELNVNALLLGDSALYLCASSLTGPIIYEQYFGPGTRLTVT.

This chain connects TRBV19 to TRBJ1-2; 8 bases fit TRBD1. This CDR3 is built from 17 residues. V lost 1 base and J lost 6; bases outside the gene matches: 13. Germline V gene sequence: CDR1 LNHDA, CDR2 SQIVND (reference sequence). CDR3 region: CASSIVQGQGRQDGYTF. Here the CDR3 DNA reads TGTGCCAGTAGTATAGTCCAAGGACAGGGTCGGCAGGATGGCTACACCTTC. Using reference TRBV19 and TRBJ1-2 for the parts outside the CDR3, the full variable domain is DGGITQSPKYLFRKEGQNVTLSCEQNLNHDAMYWYRQDPGQGLRLIYYSQIVNDFQKGDIAEGYSVSREKKESFPLTVTSAQKNPTAFYLCASSIVQGQGRQDGYTFGSGTRLTVV.

The V and J genes are TRBV20-1 and TRBJ1-1; D call uncertain. There are 11 residues in the CDR3. CDR1 is DFQATT and CDR2 is SNEGSKA in the germline V gene (reference sequence). The V and J ends lost 4 bases and 7 bases respectively, with 10 bases between them. The CDR3 sequence is CSATLPVEAFF. CDR3 nucleotides: TGCAGTGCTACCCTTCCGGTTGAAGCTTTCTTT.

This clone appeared a few times. The chain links TRBV4-1 to TRBJ2-7; tentative D call: TRBD1 (6 bases). Trimming took 3 bases from V and 2 from J, leaving 11 bases between them. This CDR3 spans 14 amino acids. Germline-derived CDR1 and CDR2 are MGHRA and YSYEKL. This CDR3 reads CASSHFDRTYEQYF. The DNA of the CDR3 is TGCGCCAGCAGCCACTTTGACAGGACCTACGAGCAGTACTTC.